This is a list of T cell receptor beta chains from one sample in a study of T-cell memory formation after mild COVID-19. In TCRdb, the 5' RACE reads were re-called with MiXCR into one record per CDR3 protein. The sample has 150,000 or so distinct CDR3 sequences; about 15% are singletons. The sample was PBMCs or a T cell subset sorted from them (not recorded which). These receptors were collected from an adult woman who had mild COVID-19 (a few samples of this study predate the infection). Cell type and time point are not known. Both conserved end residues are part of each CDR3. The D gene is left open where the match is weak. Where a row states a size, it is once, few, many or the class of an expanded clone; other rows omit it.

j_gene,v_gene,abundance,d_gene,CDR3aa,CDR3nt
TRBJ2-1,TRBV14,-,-,CASSLHNEQFF,TGTGCCAGCAGCCTTCACAATGAGCAGTTCTTC
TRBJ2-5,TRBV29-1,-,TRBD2,CSVGTSGWETQYF,TGCAGCGTCGGGACTAGCGGATGGGAGACCCAGTACTTC
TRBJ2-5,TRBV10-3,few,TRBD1,CAINDRAGSETQYF,TGTGCCATCAACGACAGGGCGGGTTCCGAGACCCAGTACTTC
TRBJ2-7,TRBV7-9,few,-,CASSLVTMNEQYF,TGTGCCAGCAGCTTGGTAACGATGAACGAGCAGTACTTC
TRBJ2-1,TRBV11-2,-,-,CASSLEFNEQFF,TGTGCCAGCAGCTTAGAATTCAATGAGCAGTTCTTC
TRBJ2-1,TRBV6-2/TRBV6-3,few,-,CASHKGKTSRTDEQFF,TGTGCCAGCCACAAGGGTAAAACTAGCCGTACCGATGAGCAGTTCTTC
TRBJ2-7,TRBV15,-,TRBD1,CATSRDYDRDREQYF,TGTGCCACCAGCAGAGATTACGATCGGGACAGGGAACAGTACTTC
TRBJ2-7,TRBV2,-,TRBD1,CASSLRDRDHEQYF,TGTGCCAGCAGTCTCCGGGACAGGGACCACGAGCAGTACTTC
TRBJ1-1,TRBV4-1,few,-,CASSQRGLDTEAFF,TGCGCCAGCAGCCAAAGGGGCCTGGACACTGAAGCTTTCTTT
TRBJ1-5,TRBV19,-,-,CASSILGAAQPQHF,TGTGCCAGTAGTATTTTAGGTGCCGCTCAGCCCCAGCATTTT
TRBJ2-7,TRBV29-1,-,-,CSVELRDSGISGYEQYF,TGCAGCGTTGAACTCCGGGACAGCGGGATATCGGGTTACGAGCAGTACTTC
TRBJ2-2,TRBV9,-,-,CASSVAVRGATGELFF,TGTGCCAGCAGCGTAGCGGTGAGGGGGGCAACCGGGGAGCTGTTTTTT
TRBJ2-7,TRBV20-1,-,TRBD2,CSASRAGAHEQYF,TGCAGTGCTAGCAGAGCGGGGGCCCACGAGCAGTACTTC
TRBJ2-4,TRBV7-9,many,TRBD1,CASSLPGTGTKNIQYF,TGTGCCAGCAGTTTACCCGGGACAGGGACCAAAAACATTCAGTACTTC
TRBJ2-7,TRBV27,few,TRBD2,CASSLSPAGGPREQYF,TGTGCCAGCAGTTTATCCCCAGCGGGAGGGCCACGGGAGCAGTACTTC
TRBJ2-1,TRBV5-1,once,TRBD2,CASSLVAAGSGEQFF,TGCGCCAGCAGCTTGGTGGCAGCGGGGTCGGGTGAGCAGTTCTTC
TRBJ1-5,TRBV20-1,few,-,CSALLRDNSNQPQHF,TGCAGTGCTCTCCTCAGGGATAATAGCAATCAGCCCCAGCATTTT
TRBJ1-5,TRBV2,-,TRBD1,CASRAGTAVNQPQHF,TGTGCCAGCAGAGCGGGGACAGCAGTTAATCAGCCCCAGCATTTT
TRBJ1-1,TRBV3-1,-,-,CASSQVGRIRSEAFF,TGTGCCAGCAGCCAAGTAGGCAGGATTAGGAGTGAAGCTTTCTTT
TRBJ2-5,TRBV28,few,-,CATSILLRETQYF,TGTGCCACCAGCATTCTACTCAGGGAGACCCAGTACTTC
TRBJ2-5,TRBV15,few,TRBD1,CATSRDRNLETQYF,TGTGCCACCAGCAGGGACAGGAATTTGGAGACCCAGTACTTC
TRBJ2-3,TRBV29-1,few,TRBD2,CSVGGGALDTQYF,TGCAGCGTCGGCGGGGGGGCCCTAGATACGCAGTATTTT
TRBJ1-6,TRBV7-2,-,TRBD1,CASSLGDRTPSPLHF,TGTGCCAGCAGCTTGGGGGACAGGACCCCTTCACCCCTCCACTTT
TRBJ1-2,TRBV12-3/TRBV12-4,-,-,CASSFGRANYGYTF,TGTGCCAGCAGTTTCGGCAGGGCTAACTATGGCTACACCTTC
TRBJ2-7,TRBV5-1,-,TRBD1,CASSFGGTESYEQYF,TGCGCCAGCAGCTTTGGTGGGACAGAATCCTACGAGCAGTACTTC
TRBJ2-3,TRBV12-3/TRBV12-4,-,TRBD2,CASRRLAGGPGGTDTQYF,TGTGCCAGCAGACGACTAGCGGGGGGCCCTGGGGGCACAGATACGCAGTATTTT
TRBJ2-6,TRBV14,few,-,CASSRPGSSGANVLTF,TGTGCCAGCAGCCGACCGGGGAGCTCTGGGGCCAACGTCCTGACTTTC
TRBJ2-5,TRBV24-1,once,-,CATSDLLERGRPTQETQYF,TGTGCCACCAGTGATTTATTGGAGAGGGGAAGGCCAACCCAAGAGACCCAGTACTTC
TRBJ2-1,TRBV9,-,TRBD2,CASSPGTIIEQFF,TGTGCCAGCAGCCCCGGGACTATAATTGAGCAGTTCTTC
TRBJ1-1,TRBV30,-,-,CAWSVLGSEAFF,TGTGCCTGGAGTGTACTAGGGTCGGAAGCTTTCTTT
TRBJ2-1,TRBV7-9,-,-,CASSLRHEQFF,TGTGCCAGCAGCTTACGTCATGAGCAGTTCTTC
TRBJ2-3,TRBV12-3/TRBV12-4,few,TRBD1,CASTRGQGSHTQYF,TGTGCCAGCACTCGCGGACAGGGTTCGCATACGCAGTATTTT
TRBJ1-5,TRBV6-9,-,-,CASDSFNGGNQPQHF,TGTGCCAGCGATTCGTTTAACGGGGGCAATCAGCCCCAGCATTTT
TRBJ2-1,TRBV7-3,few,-,CASSLPGQKQFF,TGTGCCAGCAGCCTGCCGGGACAAAAGCAGTTCTTC
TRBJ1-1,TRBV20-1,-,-,CSATDHTEAFF,TGCAGTGCTACTGACCACACTGAAGCTTTCTTT
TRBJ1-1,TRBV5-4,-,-,CASSSGQNTEAFF,TGTGCCAGCAGCTCGGGACAAAACACTGAAGCTTTCTTT
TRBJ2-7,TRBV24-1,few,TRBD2,CATSDGLAGTYEQYF,TGTGCCACCAGTGATGGACTAGCGGGGACGTACGAGCAGTACTTC
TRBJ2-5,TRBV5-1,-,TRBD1,CASSSPDRGWQTQYF,TGCGCCAGCAGCTCACCCGACAGGGGATGGCAGACCCAGTACTTC
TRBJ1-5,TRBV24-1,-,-,CATRGYSNQPQHF,TGTGCCACCCGGGGTTATAGCAATCAGCCCCAGCATTTT
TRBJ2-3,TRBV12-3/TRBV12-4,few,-,CASSLTADTQYF,TGTGCCAGCAGTTTGACGGCAGATACGCAGTATTTT
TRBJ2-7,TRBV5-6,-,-,CASSLVSEVRYEQYF,TGTGCCAGCAGCTTGGTGAGCGAAGTAAGATACGAGCAGTACTTC
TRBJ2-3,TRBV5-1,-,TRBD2,CASGERRTSGRAPPQYF,TGCGCCAGCGGGGAACGCAGGACTAGCGGGAGGGCCCCTCCTCAGTATTTT
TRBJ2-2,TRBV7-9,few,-,CASSFSPNTGELFF,TGTGCCAGCAGCTTTTCCCCTAACACCGGGGAGCTGTTTTTT
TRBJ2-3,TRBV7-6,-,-,CASSSLQPSSTDTQYF,TGTGCCAGCAGCTCTTTACAGCCATCTAGCACAGATACGCAGTATTTT
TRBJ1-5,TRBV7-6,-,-,CASSLAENQPQHF,TGTGCCAGCAGCTTAGCAGAAAATCAGCCCCAGCATTTT
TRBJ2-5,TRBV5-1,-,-,CASSIAEETQYF,TGCGCCAGCAGTATAGCCGAAGAGACCCAGTACTTC